Listed here are 22 T cell receptor beta chains from one sample, sequenced in a study of CXCR3-negative and CXCR3-positive naive CD8 T cells (dated by TCRdb to the late 2010s). Overall results and qualifications from the work: Compared with CXCR3-negative naive cells, CXCR3-positive naive cells had TRB CDR3s with higher hydrophobicity (lower Kidera factor 4), lower energy, and higher strength and volume indices.

TCRdb records NextSeq 550 as the sequencer. The Human TCR Profiling Kit (MiLaboratory) was used to prepare UMI-labeled 5' RACE TRB cDNA libraries. Based on TCRdb reprocessing of the reads, there is one entry per CDR3 protein sequence, and DNA is missing. The sample table holds over 95,000 distinct CDR3 sequences. Around 0.38% of the sample comes from the top ten. Their specific antigens are unknown. Sequencing was carried out using naive CXCR3+ CD8+ T cells from blood. In light of the paper, this sample's cell subset or site label describes: CD45RO-CCR7+CD27+CD95- naive CD8+ T cells expressing CXCR3 (TNR3+). The receptors were gathered from a human donor in good health. Some clones in this sample may be carry-over from other donors' samples.

V and J are TRBV4-1 and TRBJ2-7; the D call from TCRdb, TRBD2, cannot be confirmed without DNA. Germline values: CDR1 MGHRA, CDR2 YSYEKL. The CDR3 has 14 amino acids. The CDR3: CASSQVAGHYEQYF.

CDR3: CASSFGTPGETQYF. The rearrangement joins TRBV5-1 to TRBJ2-5; the TCRdb call, TRBD1, lacks DNA for checking. Germline CDR1 reads SGHRS; CDR2 reads YFSETQ. CDR3 size: 14 residues.

The chain has TRBV5-8 and TRBJ2-5; TCRdb gives TRBD1 as the D gene, but with no DNA this cannot be confirmed. Germline V gene sequence: CDR1 SGHTS, CDR2 YDEGEE. The CDR3 has 16 residues. CDR3 amino acids: CASSHDGRGSQETQYF.

This rearrangement joins TRBV2 to TRBJ2-3; TCRdb lists TRBD1, though no DNA is available to test this call. The CDR3 covers 14 residues. Per the germline V gene, CDR1 is SNHLY and CDR2 is FYNNEI. The CDR3: CASSEGQEFSFPYF.

V gene TRBV25-1 combines with J gene TRBJ1-2. The CDR3 loop spans 16 amino acids. CDR1 and CDR2 (germline): MGHDK, SYGVNS. This CDR3 is CASSDSGDPANYGYTF.

The gene calls are TRBV4-3 and TRBJ2-1; TCRdb outputs TRBD2, but without DNA this stays unchecked. The CDR3 loop spans 18 amino acids. Germline CDR1 is LGHNA and CDR2 is YSLEER. The CDR3 spells CASSQDRVLAGIYNVQFF.

The chain combines TRBV28 with TRBJ2-7; TCRdb reports TRBD1, a call that lacks DNA to check it against. CDR1 is MDHEN, CDR2 SYDVKM, per germline. The CDR3 covers 13 residues. CDR3: CASRGTGAYEQYF.

This rearrangement joins TRBV12-3 or TRBV12-4 to TRBJ1-5. This CDR3 comprises 14 residues. The CDR3: CASTIYGRNQPQHF.

The CDR3 protein is CASSLTVTNQPQHF. The chain uses TRBV27 and TRBJ1-5; TCRdb proposes TRBD1, but this gene call is untestable without DNA. From germline, CDR1 is MNHEY and CDR2 SMNVEV (reference sequence). The CDR3 length is 14 residues.

The chain joins TRBV28 to TRBJ1-2; TCRdb calls TRBD1, which cannot be checked without DNA. CDR1 and CDR2 from the germline V gene are MDHEN and SYDVKM. This CDR3 contains 17 residues. The CDR3 here is CASSFLDRAPKNYGYTF.

This CDR3 reads CASTPLGSYGYTF. The V and J genes are TRBV6-6 and TRBJ1-2. Per germline, CDR1 MNHNY and CDR2 SVGAGI (reference sequence). The CDR3 is 13 amino acids.

V gene TRBV2 combines with J gene TRBJ2-7; no DNA is available, so the TRBD1 call from TCRdb remains unchecked. There are 18 residues in the CDR3. CDR1 and CDR2 (germline): SNHLY, FYNNEI. This chain's CDR3 is CASSEAGEIGSPNNEQYF.

V usage is TRBV9 and J usage is TRBJ2-5; TCRdb selects TRBD2, and the lack of DNA leaves this call unchecked. CDR3 length: 14 amino acids. The germline gives CDR1 SGDLS, CDR2 YYNGEE. This CDR3 is CASSQGGGKETQYF.

V and J are TRBV7-2 and TRBJ2-3; TCRdb picks TRBD2, but there is no DNA to check that call. Germline V gives CDR1 SGHTA, CDR2 FQGNSA. This CDR3 comprises 17 residues. CDR3 in amino acids: CASSSIPGLAGPDTQYF.

This chain links TRBV7-9 with TRBJ2-5. The CDR3 length is 13 residues. Germline loops: CDR1 SEHNR, CDR2 FQNEAQ (reference sequence). This chain's CDR3 is CASNLPPVQTQYF. Full variable domain (rest looked up from reference TRBV7-9 and TRBJ2-5): DTGVSQNPRHKITKRGQNVTFRCDPISEHNRLYWYRQTLGQGPEFLTYFQNEAQLEKSRLLSDRFSAERPKGSFSTLEIQRTEQGDSAMYLCASNLPPVQTQYFGPGTRLLVL.

The genes are TRBV4-1 and TRBJ2-1; TCRdb outputs TRBD1, but without DNA this stays unchecked. Germline values: CDR1 MGHRA, CDR2 YSYEKL. CDR3 length: 16 amino acids. The CDR3 region is CASSQVQGSSYNEQFF.

The chain uses TRBV28 and TRBJ2-1. Germline CDR1 and CDR2: MDHEN and SYDVKM. This CDR3 region has 14 residues. The chain's CDR3 is CASSHTLPYNEQFF. Using reference TRBV28 and TRBJ2-1 for the parts outside the CDR3, the full variable domain is DVKVTQSSRYLVKRTGEKVFLECVQDMDHENMFWYRQDPGLGLRLIYFSYDVKMKEKGDIPEGYSVSREKKERFSLILESASTNQTSMYLCASSHTLPYNEQFFGPGTRLTVL.

V gene TRBV20-1 combines with J gene TRBJ2-7. This CDR3 comprises 14 residues. The germline V gene encodes CDR1 DFQATT and CDR2 SNEGSKA (reference sequence). CDR3 in amino acids: CSARVSGNSYEQYF.

The chain employs TRBV6-2 or TRBV6-3 and TRBJ2-5; TCRdb indicates TRBD1, and absent DNA this call remains unverified. Germline CDR1 MNHEY, CDR2 SVGEGT. The CDR3 runs 14 residues. CDR3 loop: CASSYRGQQETQYF.

The chain is built from TRBV18 and TRBJ2-1; the TCRdb D gene call, TRBD1, has no DNA to confirm it. The CDR3 length is 14 residues. The germline CDR1 and CDR2 sequences are KGHSH and LQKENI. The CDR3 here is CASSPPGGRGEQFF.

The chain has TRBV5-4 and TRBJ2-5. The CDR3 is 14 amino acids. Per germline, CDR1 SGHNT and CDR2 YYREEE (reference sequence). The CDR3 is CASSLDRDAETQYF. Based on the CDR3 plus reference TRBV5-4 and TRBJ2-5, the full variable domain is ETGVTQSPTHLIKTRGQQVTLRCSSQSGHNTVSWYQQALGQGPQFIFQYYREEENGRGNFPPRFSGLQFPNYSSELNVNALELDDSALYLCASSLDRDAETQYFGPGTRLLVL.

The V call is TRBV4-3, the J call TRBJ2-1; without DNA, the TCRdb call of TRBD1 cannot be checked. Germline V CDR1 and CDR2: LGHNA, YSLEER. The CDR3 spans 18 residues. CDR3 region: CASSQRAGGLLSYNEQFF.